This TCR beta chain originates from a study of brain T cells in children with intractable seizures. As to time point: blood from clinic visit 5 months post-surgery; TSC patient then seizure free. Germline V gene lookup returns CDR1 DFQATT and CDR2 SNEGSKA (reference sequence). V gave up 3 bases and J gave up 4 bases; unmatched junction bases: 7. The CDR3 is 14 residues long. The assay was immunoSEQ multiplex PCR, and TCRdb's table has in-frame clones only and misses some. The sample yields about 340,000 clones, more than 85% seen once. The sequences come from peripheral blood, collected less than 6 months after surgery. This chain uses TRBV20-1 with TRBJ2-3; 7 bases align to TRBD1. The TCR comes from a boy in the first two years of life with tuberous sclerosis and intractable seizures. CDR3 nucleotides: TGCAGTGCTAGTAACAGGGGTGGGCCAGATACGCAGTATTTT. Its translation is CSASNRGGPDTQYF.